A single sample is the source of the 13 T cell receptor beta chains below, sequenced in a study of T cells in Graves' hyperthyroidism and ophthalmopathy. TCR beta CDR3 regions were amplified from RNA transcripts. The study used the HTBI primer set for a first-round RT-PCR of the TCR CDR3. TCRdb reanalysed the multiplex PCR reads using MiXCR and keeps one entry per CDR3 protein. Of some 200,000 distinct CDR3 sequences listed, around a sixth were seen once; the top ten hold roughly 55%. The specimen sequenced was blood. The receptor set was obtained from a woman in her 50s with Graves' hyperthyroidism.

In its sample, this clonotype was seen many times. The rearrangement joins TRBV10-3 to TRBJ2-5; 8 bases are shared with TRBD1. V shed 2 bases, J shed 2 bases, and the junction held 4 bases outside the gene matches. Germline-derived CDR1 and CDR2 are ENHRY and SYGVKD. The CDR3 has 15 amino acids. The CDR3 loop is CAISEPDRGQETQYF. The CDR3 DNA reads TGTGCCATCAGTGAGCCAGACAGGGGTCAAGAGACCCAGTACTTC.

Many counts were recorded for this clonotype. V usage is TRBV11-3 and J usage is TRBJ2-1, with 14 bases lining up with TRBD2. Germline values: CDR1 SGHNT, CDR2 YENEEA. The CDR3 has 16 amino acids. The J segment lost 9 bases and the V segment lost 10 bases, leaving 14 bases of the junction unmatched. The CDR3 here is CATERKGLAGAGEQFF. As DNA, the CDR3 is TGTGCCACCGAGAGGAAGGGACTAGCGGGAGCTGGTGAGCAGTTCTTC.

This clonotype was picked up many times. This chain joins TRBV5-1 and TRBJ1-1, with D possibly being TRBD1 (6 bases). Germline assignment: CDR1 SGHRS and CDR2 YFSETQ. V shed 4 bases and J shed 5 bases, with 9 bases lying between them. The CDR3 extends over 12 amino acids. As DNA, the CDR3 is TGCGCCAGCAGCCACGACAGGACTGAAGCTTTCTTT. It specifies CASSHDRTEAFF.

This clonotype appeared many times. The chain carries TRBV2 and TRBJ1-4, with D uncertain. Trimming cost V 6 bases and J 6 bases, with 2 bases left between them. The CDR3 covers 10 residues. Germline V lookup: CDR1 SNHLY, CDR2 FYNNEI. The CDR3 is CASRDEKLFF. Here the CDR3 DNA reads TGTGCCAGCAGGGATGAAAAACTGTTTTTT.

The sample holds a few counts of this clonotype. The J gene is TRBJ1-4, the V gene TRBV5-8; 7 positions agree with TRBD1. CDR3 length: 16 residues. The trim removed 4 bases at V and 0 bases at J, leaving 6 bases unmatched. Germline V gives CDR1 SGHTS, CDR2 YDEGEE. CDR3 residues: CASSMDRHPTNEKLFF. In DNA form, the CDR3 reads TGTGCCAGCAGCATGGACAGGCACCCAACTAATGAAAAACTGTTTTTT.

The table lists this clonotype with many counts. This sequence joins TRBV3-1 and TRBJ2-1, with D hard to call. V gave up 0 bases and J gave up 9 bases, with 6 bases separating them. The germline CDR1 and CDR2 sequences are LGHDT and YNNKEL (reference sequence). The CDR3 has 12 residues. The CDR3 DNA sequence: TGTGCCAGCAGCCAAGATTTGGTTGAGCAGTTCTTC. It is translated as CASSQDLVEQFF.

This clonotype was picked up a small number of times. The chain is built from TRBV3-1 and TRBJ2-1; D not resolved. Trimming removed 0 bases at V and 4 bases at J, with 4 bases between. The CDR3 totals 13 residues. Germline values: CDR1 LGHDT, CDR2 YNNKEL (reference sequence). The CDR3 DNA reads as TGTGCCAGCAGCCAAGAAACGTACAATGAGCAGTTCTTC. Translation gives CASSQETYNEQFF.

The chain couples TRBV7-2 to TRBJ2-5; D may be TRBD2 (6 bases). The ends were cut back, 7 bases at V and 1 base at J, with 13 bases in the middle. From germline, CDR1 is SGHTA and CDR2 FQGNSA. The CDR3 has 14 amino acids. The CDR3 DNA is TGTGCCAGCAAAACAGGAGGGCCCCAAGAGACCCAGTACTTC. Translated: CASKTGGPQETQYF.

The J gene is TRBJ1-4, the V gene TRBV20-1; TRBD1 aligns across 7 bases. Germline V CDR1 and CDR2: DFQATT, SNEGSKA (reference sequence). The CDR3 has 14 amino acids. The trim removed 5 bases at V and 5 bases at J, leaving 8 bases unmatched. The CDR3, as DNA: TGCAGTGCTTCCCGGGACAGCCGGAATGAAAAACTGTTTTTT. Its protein product is CSASRDSRNEKLFF.

With regard to this clonotype: A read error may produce the germline difference seen at one junction end. J is TRBJ1-4 and V is TRBV7-3; D possibly corresponds to TRBD1 (5 bases). CDR1 and CDR2 from the germline V gene are SGHTA and FQGTGA. This CDR3 region has 15 residues. CDR3 bases: TGTGCCAGCAGCTTAGATGCAGGGCCCAATGAAAAACCGTTTTTT. This translates into CASSLDAGPNEKPFF.

V and J are TRBV28 and TRBJ2-2; possibly TRBD1 for D (5 bases). Trimming cost V 2 bases and J 7 bases, with 8 bases left between them. CDR1 is MDHEN and CDR2 is SYDVKM in the germline V gene. The CDR3 is 13 amino acids. The CDR3 DNA reads TGTGCCAGCAGTTTAAGGGGAAACGGGGAGCTGTTTTTT. Its translation is CASSLRGNGELFF.

The table lists this clonotype with many counts. The chain couples TRBV7-3 to TRBJ2-1; possibly TRBD2 for D (5 bases). The germline V gene encodes CDR1 SGHTA and CDR2 FQGTGA. The V and J ends lost 4 bases and 10 bases respectively, with 20 bases between them. The CDR3 extends over 15 amino acids. CDR3 residues: CASSSLIGIGGEQFF. In DNA form, the CDR3 reads TGTGCCAGCAGCTCTCTAATCGGGATAGGTGGGGAGCAGTTCTTC.

This clonotype was counted ten times or more. This chain uses TRBV7-8 with TRBJ2-3; 11 bases map to TRBD2. Germline lookup yields CDR1 SGHVS and CDR2 FQNEAQ. The CDR3 is made up of 16 amino acids. J gave up 3 bases and V 4 bases, and 6 bases lay outside the gene matches. This CDR3 reads CASSYLTSGTTDTQYF. As DNA, the CDR3 is TGTGCCAGCAGCTATTTGACTAGCGGGACAACAGATACGCAGTATTTT.